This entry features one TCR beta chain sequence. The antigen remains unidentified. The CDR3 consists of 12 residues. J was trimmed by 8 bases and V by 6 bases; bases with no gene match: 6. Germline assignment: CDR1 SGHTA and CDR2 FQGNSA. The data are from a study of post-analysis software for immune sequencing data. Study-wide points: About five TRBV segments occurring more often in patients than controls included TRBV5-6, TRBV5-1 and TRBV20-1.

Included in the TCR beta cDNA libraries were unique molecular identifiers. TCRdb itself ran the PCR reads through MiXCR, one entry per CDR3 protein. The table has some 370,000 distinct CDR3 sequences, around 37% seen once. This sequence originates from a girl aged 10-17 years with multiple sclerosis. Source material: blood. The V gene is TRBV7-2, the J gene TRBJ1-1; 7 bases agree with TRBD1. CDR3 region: CASRRQGGEAFF. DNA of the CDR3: TGTGCCAGCAGGAGACAGGGAGGAGAAGCTTTCTTT.